One and the same sample provided the 32 T cell receptor beta chains below, sequenced in a study of post-analysis software for immune sequencing data. Study results and caveats: Controls had lower frequencies than patients of about 5 TRBV segments, which included TRBV5-6, TRBV5-1 and TRBV20-1.

Unique molecular identifiers were built into the TCR beta cDNA libraries. TCRdb re-derived calls from the PCR reads in MiXCR, one entry per CDR3 protein. Of about 770,000 distinct CDR3 sequences in the sample, 46% are singletons; the top ten hold 4.9%. Their cognate antigens are unknown. The sample taken for sequencing was blood. The receptors shown here come from a girl aged 10 to 17 with multiple sclerosis.

On this clonotype: At one of its ends the junction is not consistent with the germline gene, which may arise from a read error. The chain uses TRBV7-9 and TRBJ2-4; D remains ambiguous. The CDR3 has 11 residues. Germline V lookup: CDR1 SEHNR, CDR2 FQNEAQ (reference sequence). The CDR3 nucleotides read TGTGTCAGCACCCCCGGGCACATTCAGTACTTC. Translated: CVSTPGHIQYF.

The chain links TRBV4-1 to TRBJ2-7; no definite D call. Per germline, CDR1 MGHRA and CDR2 YSYEKL. CDR3 size: 11 residues. With 4 bases removed from V and 5 bases from J, the gap between germline ends came to 6 bases. The CDR3 DNA reads as TGCGCCAGCAGCCCCGTCCACGAGCAGTACTTC. Protein: CASSPVHEQYF.

This clonotype was detected many times. The rearrangement joins TRBV29-1 to TRBJ1-1, with TRBD1 as a possible D gene (5 bases). The CDR3 has 13 amino acids. The V gene's germline CDR1 is SQVTM and CDR2 ANQGSEA. Trimming removed 4 bases from V and 4 bases from J, with 13 bases in between. The CDR3 spells CSVGDPKLTEAFF. The CDR3 nucleotides are TGCAGCGTTGGGGACCCAAAGCTCACTGAAGCTTTCTTT.

The rearrangement uses TRBV12-3 or TRBV12-4 and TRBJ2-3, with D perhaps TRBD1 (6 bases). This CDR3 has 17 residues. V gave up 6 bases and J gave up 4 bases, with 23 bases separating them. DNA of the CDR3: TGTGCCAGCAGGTGGGGGTTTGGGGGCAGATCCTCAGATACGCAGTATTTT. Amino acid sequence: CASRWGFGGRSSDTQYF.

V gene TRBV3-1 combines with J gene TRBJ2-3; TRBD2 matches at 9 bases. Germline V gene sequence: CDR1 LGHDT, CDR2 YNNKEL (reference sequence). Germline trimming cut 0 bases from V and 7 bases from J; bases unmatched to any gene: 5. The CDR3 length is 15 residues. CDR3 amino acids: CASSQDPTSGHTQYF. CDR3 nucleotides: TGTGCCAGCAGCCAAGATCCCACTAGCGGGCATACGCAGTATTTT.

The genes are TRBV6-5 and TRBJ1-1; D ambiguous. This CDR3 has 11 residues. Deletions cut 6 bases from V and 5 bases from J, with 7 bases between. Germline CDR1 and CDR2: MNHEY and SVGAGI. The CDR3 sequence is CASRTGTEAFF. The CDR3 nucleotides read TGTGCCAGCAGGACGGGGACTGAAGCTTTCTTT.

The rearrangement links TRBV7-9 to TRBJ1-2; 8 bases are a match to TRBD1. V shed 6 bases, J shed 0 bases, and the junction held 9 bases outside the gene matches. The germline V gene encodes CDR1 SEHNR and CDR2 FQNEAQ (reference sequence). The CDR3 consists of 16 residues. The CDR3 here is CASSSSRGQANYGYTF. As DNA, the CDR3 is TGTGCCAGCAGTTCTTCCCGGGGACAGGCTAACTATGGCTACACCTTC. The variable domain in full, with the rest retrieved from reference TRBV7-9 and TRBJ1-2, is DTGVSQNPRHKITKRGQNVTFRCDPISEHNRLYWYRQTLGQGPEFLTYFQNEAQLEKSRLLSDRFSAERPKGSFSTLEIQRTEQGDSAMYLCASSSSRGQANYGYTFGSGTRLTVV.

V is TRBV20-1 and J is TRBJ1-4; D is possibly TRBD1 (5 bases). The CDR3 extends over 17 amino acids. CDR1 DFQATT and CDR2 SNEGSKA come from the germline V gene (reference sequence). V lost 1 base, J lost 0 bases, and 15 bases lay in between. This CDR3 reads CSARGYGEGATNEKLFF. The CDR3 nucleotides read TGCAGTGCTAGAGGGTACGGGGAAGGGGCAACTAATGAAAAACTGTTTTTT.

This chain connects TRBV29-1 to TRBJ2-7; 10 bases map to TRBD1. Germline values: CDR1 SQVTM, CDR2 ANQGSEA. The CDR3 has 13 amino acids. The J segment lost 1 base and the V segment lost 7 bases, leaving 4 bases of the junction unmatched. CDR3 DNA: TGCAGCGGTGGACAGGGGGAATCCTACGAGCAGTACTTC. Encoded protein: CSGGQGESYEQYF.

This clonotype has just a few counts. This chain joins TRBV30 and TRBJ1-2, with D possibly being TRBD1 (5 bases). Germline V gene lookup returns CDR1 GTSNPN and CDR2 SVGIG (reference sequence). This CDR3 comprises 13 residues. Trimming took 5 bases from V and 3 from J, leaving 13 bases between them. CDR3 DNA: TGTGCCTGGTCTCAATCGGGGGACTATGGCTACACCTTC. It is translated as CAWSQSGDYGYTF.

V is TRBV9 and J is TRBJ1-2; 7 positions match TRBD1. V lost 7 bases and J lost 5; bases outside the gene matches: 11. The germline CDR1 and CDR2 sequences are SGDLS and YYNGEE. The CDR3 contains 14 residues. The CDR3 sequence is CASADFRGRYGYTF. DNA of the CDR3: TGTGCCAGCGCCGATTTCAGGGGGAGGTATGGCTACACCTTC.

The chain carries TRBV5-1 and TRBJ2-3, with TRBD2 matching over 9 bases. The germline V gene encodes CDR1 SGHRS and CDR2 YFSETQ. The trim removed 0 bases at V and 6 bases at J, leaving 5 bases unmatched. This CDR3 is 15 amino acids long. CDR3 bases: TGCGCCAGCAGCTTGGTCGGTAGCGGGAGTGATACGCAGTATTTT. It is translated as CASSLVGSGSDTQYF.

The V gene is TRBV11-2, the J gene TRBJ2-7; the match to TRBD2 covers 13 bases. Germline assignment: CDR1 SGHAT and CDR2 FQNNGV. There are 16 residues in the CDR3. Germline trimming cut 5 bases from V and 2 bases from J; bases unmatched to any gene: 6. The CDR3 loop is CASSISLAGGTYEQYF. CDR3 DNA sequence: TGTGCCAGCAGCATCTCACTAGCGGGAGGGACCTACGAGCAGTACTTC. Full variable domain (missing parts from reference TRBV11-2 and TRBJ2-7): EAGVAQSPRYKIIEKRQSVAFWCNPISGHATLYWYQQILGQGPKLLIQFQNNGVVDDSQLPKDRFSAERLKGVDSTLKIQPAKLEDSAVYLCASSISLAGGTYEQYFGPGTRLTVT.

The chain has TRBV3-1 and TRBJ2-3; D gene ambiguous. Trimming left V 1 base short and J 5 bases short, with 4 bases between. This CDR3 spans 12 amino acids. The germline V gene has CDR1 LGHDT and CDR2 YNNKEL (reference sequence). CDR3 sequence: CASSQGEDTQYF. In nucleotides, the CDR3 is TGTGCCAGCAGCCAAGGTGAAGATACGCAGTATTTT.

The chain links TRBV19 to TRBJ2-1; TRBD2 aligns across 10 bases. The CDR3 has 16 residues. V dropped 6 bases and J dropped 6; count of bases not matched to a gene: 11. CDR1 and CDR2 from the germline V gene are LNHDA and SQIVND (reference sequence). CDR3 in DNA: TGTGCCAGTAGGCCGATGGCAGCGGGAGGGTTCAATGAGCAGTTCTTC. It translates to CASRPMAAGGFNEQFF.

The chain recombines TRBV14 with TRBJ1-4; D may be TRBD1 (6 bases). The germline V gene encodes CDR1 SGHDN and CDR2 FVKESK. CDR3 length: 15 amino acids. Deletions cut 2 bases from V and 3 bases from J, with 10 bases between. CDR3 loop: CASSQRPGANEKLFF. In DNA, the CDR3 is TGTGCCAGCAGCCAAAGACCAGGGGCTAATGAAAAACTGTTTTTT.

The V and J genes are TRBV6-5 and TRBJ2-7, with no clear D. The CDR3 consists of 14 residues. Trimming took off 6 bases at V and 3 bases at J, with 15 bases between the two ends. Per germline, CDR1 MNHEY and CDR2 SVGAGI. In nucleotides, the CDR3 is TGTGCCAGCAGCCGCTCGGACGTAAGCTACGAGCAGTACTTC. Translating it yields CASSRSDVSYEQYF.

V usage is TRBV10-2 and J usage is TRBJ2-2; 14 positions match TRBD2. The J segment lost 5 bases and the V segment lost 5 bases, leaving 10 bases of the junction unmatched. This CDR3 spans 18 amino acids. Germline V gene data show CDR1 as WSHSY and CDR2 as SAAADI. The CDR3 DNA follows: TGCGCCAGCAGTTTCTCGACTAGCGGGAGGGGTAAAACCGGGGAGCTGTTTTTT. Its protein is CASSFSTSGRGKTGELFF.

CDR3 DNA: TGTGCCAGCAGGCCCCCAGGGACCGGGCCCGGGGAGCTGTTTTTT. Its protein is CASRPPGTGPGELFF. The chain joins TRBV12-3 or TRBV12-4 to TRBJ2-2; D possibly uses TRBD1 or TRBD2 (5 bases each). Trimming took 6 bases from V and 6 from J, leaving 17 bases between them. This CDR3 has 15 amino acids.

CDR3 region: CASSRGRILAGVQDTQYF. CDR3 sequence (DNA): TGTGCCAGCAGCCGCGGACGGATACTAGCGGGAGTCCAAGATACGCAGTATTTT. The chain couples TRBV6-2 or TRBV6-3 to TRBJ2-3; 11 nucleotides align to TRBD2. CDR3 size: 18 residues. The germline V gene has CDR1 MNHEY and CDR2 SVGEGT. The V and J ends lost 6 bases and 5 bases, in that order; junction bases with no gene match: 16.

V and J are TRBV27 and TRBJ2-7; D remains unclear. This CDR3 region has 15 residues. Germline lookup yields CDR1 MNHEY and CDR2 SMNVEV (reference sequence). Trimming stripped 7 bases from V and 3 bases from J, with 19 bases between. As DNA, the CDR3 is TGTGCCAGCACCCGACTGGGTAGCAGACTCTACGAGCAGTACTTC. It codes for CASTRLGSRLYEQYF.

With respect to this clonotype: The junction departs from the called germline gene at one end, perhaps through a read error. The chain joins TRBV7-7 to TRBJ2-3; TRBD2 matches at 7 bases. The germline CDR1 and CDR2 sequences are SSHAT and FNYEAQ (reference sequence). The CDR3 is made up of 13 amino acids. The CDR3 spells CASSPRDYRTQYF. The CDR3 nucleotides are TGTGCTAGCAGCCCCCGGGACTACCGTACGCAGTATTTT.

The rearrangement joins TRBV6-1 to TRBJ2-7, with 13 bases that match TRBD2. Per the germline V gene, CDR1 is MNHNS and CDR2 is SASEGT. There are 15 residues in the CDR3. The V and J ends lost 2 bases and 4 bases, in that order; junction bases with no gene match: 2. CDR3 DNA sequence: TGTGCCAGCAGTGAACCGGGACTAGCGGGGTACGAGCAGTACTTC. As protein: CASSEPGLAGYEQYF.

This clonotype was detected only a few times. The chain has TRBV12-3 or TRBV12-4 and TRBJ2-5; D is ambiguous. The ends were cut back, 5 bases at V and 2 bases at J, with 15 bases in the middle. CDR3 length: 15 residues. CDR3 nucleotides: TGTGCCAGCAGTCCCCCGTCGACGGCGCAAGAGACCCAGTACTTC. Protein product: CASSPPSTAQETQYF.

The chain has TRBV6-6 and TRBJ2-6; TRBD1 matches at 9 bases. From germline, CDR1 is MNHNY and CDR2 SVGAGI (reference sequence). The CDR3 spans 16 residues. J lost 2 bases, V lost 5 bases, and 4 bases had no gene match. CDR3 loop: CASSKQGATGANVLTF. In DNA, the CDR3 is TGTGCCAGCAGTAAACAGGGGGCTACTGGGGCCAACGTCCTGACTTTC.

Comment on this clonotype: Here the CDR3 omits its conserved ending phenylalanine or tryptophan, so a read error is the likely source. The V call is TRBV20-1, the J call TRBJ2-3; TRBD2 matches 14 bases. Trimming at V came to 6 bases and at J to 6 bases, leaving 8 bases not matched to a gene. Germline loops: CDR1 DFQATT, CDR2 SNEGSKA (reference sequence). The CDR3 consists of 15 residues. The CDR3 nucleotides are TGCAGTGCCCTGCTCGGGACTAGCGGGAGTGATACGCAGTATTGT. It is translated as CSALLGTSGSDTQYC.

This clonotype was seen a handful of times. The V call is TRBV7-9, the J call TRBJ2-3; D is unclear. Germline CDR1 reads SEHNR; CDR2 reads FQNEAQ (reference sequence). The V end was cut by 4 bases, the J end by 4 bases, with 12 bases between. This CDR3 is built from 14 residues. This CDR3 reads CASSSFQFPDTQYF. CDR3 DNA: TGTGCCAGCAGCTCCTTCCAGTTCCCAGATACGCAGTATTTT.

The genes are TRBV29-1 and TRBJ2-2; TRBD2 is a possible D gene (6 bases). The CDR3 covers 14 residues. The germline CDR1 and CDR2 sequences are SQVTM and ANQGSEA. V lost 3 bases and J 6 bases, leaving 14 bases between the germline ends. The CDR3 protein is CSVEMSAGPGELFF. The CDR3 DNA reads TGCAGCGTTGAGATGTCAGCGGGTCCCGGGGAGCTGTTTTTT.

The V and J genes are TRBV2 and TRBJ2-3, with D unclear. The V gene lost 5 bases and the J gene lost 2 bases, with 8 bases spanning the gap. The CDR3 runs to 13 residues. CDR1 and CDR2 from the germline V gene are SNHLY and FYNNEI. This CDR3 is CASSRETTDTQYF. CDR3 bases: TGTGCCAGCAGTCGTGAGACCACAGATACGCAGTATTTT.

This clonotype was seen more than once but under ten times. This chain joins TRBV10-3 and TRBJ2-7; the match to TRBD1 covers 7 bases. This CDR3 has 14 amino acids. Germline lookup yields CDR1 ENHRY and CDR2 SYGVKD. The J segment lost 4 bases and the V segment lost 0 bases, leaving 3 bases of the junction unmatched. The DNA of the CDR3 is TGTGCCATCAGTGAGTCGACAGGGAGTTACGAGCAGTACTTC. It specifies CAISESTGSYEQYF.

The chain carries TRBV15 and TRBJ2-7, with 7 positions matching TRBD2. The CDR3 contains 15 residues. The germline CDR1 and CDR2 sequences are LNHNV and YYDKDF (reference sequence). The V segment lost 0 bases and the J segment 1 base; nucleotides outside the gene matches: 3. The CDR3 is CATSRDVGGSYEQYF. In DNA form, the CDR3 reads TGTGCCACCAGCAGAGATGTGGGGGGGTCCTACGAGCAGTACTTC.

The chain couples TRBV7-2 to TRBJ1-1; 8 nucleotides align to TRBD1. Trimming at V came to 1 base and at J to 1 base, leaving 8 bases not matched to a gene. Germline V lookup: CDR1 SGHTA, CDR2 FQGNSA. The CDR3 covers 17 residues. The CDR3 DNA follows: TGTGCCAGCAGCTTAGTGGGGACAGGTCCAGCGAACACTGAAGCTTTCTTT. It encodes CASSLVGTGPANTEAFF.